The next 8 T cell receptor beta chains were all read from a single sample in a study of human T cells and chemical hapten exposure. One entry per CDR3 protein, called by TCRdb with MiXCR from the RACE reads. The sample yields some 400,000 distinct CDR3 sequences, 4.8% seen once. The time point was: patch test 1, 2 weeks after DPC sensitization. Treatment of the sample: therapeutic diphenylcyclopropenone sensitization with weekly scalp DPC. Source: whole blood, taken in connection with sensitization to the hapten diphenylcyclopropenone (DPC). The receptors derive from a woman aged 50 to 65 with alopecia areata. Some clones in this sample may be carry-over from other donors' samples.

This clonotype was seen many times. The chain employs TRBV18 and TRBJ2-5, with a possible D match to TRBD1 (6 bases). This CDR3 spans 16 amino acids. The V end lost 3 bases, the J end lost 2 bases, and 16 bases lay between the germline ends. Germline assignment: CDR1 KGHSH and CDR2 LQKENI. The CDR3 region has the DNA TGTGCCAGCTCACCGTCGAGTTACAGGGTGCAAGAGACCCAGTACTTC. Translating gives CASSPSSYRVQETQYF.

This clonotype was seen a handful of times. This chain uses TRBV5-1 with TRBJ2-5, with TRBD2 matching 9 bases. Germline CDR1 reads SGHRS; CDR2 reads YFSETQ. V shed 4 bases and J 2 bases; nucleotides not matched to a gene: 9. The CDR3 runs 16 residues. CDR3 sequence: CASSPGGLAGQETQYF. DNA of the CDR3: TGCGCCAGCAGCCCGGGAGGGCTAGCGGGGCAAGAGACCCAGTACTTC.

This clonotype was detected many times. The gene calls are TRBV2 and TRBJ2-3; either TRBD1 or TRBD2 may supply D (5 bases each). Germline V gives CDR1 SNHLY, CDR2 FYNNEI. The V end lost 6 bases, the J end lost 2 bases, and 15 bases lay between the germline ends. The CDR3 is 15 amino acids. The CDR3 reads CASRARDLSTDTQYF. In DNA form, the CDR3 reads TGTGCCAGCAGGGCCCGGGACCTCTCCACAGATACGCAGTATTTT.

Many counts were recorded for this clonotype. The chain has TRBV11-3 and TRBJ2-1; 10 nucleotides agree with TRBD2. Germline V gives CDR1 SGHNT, CDR2 YENEEA. This CDR3 is built from 16 residues. J lost 4 bases, V lost 6 bases, and 9 bases had no gene match. Here the CDR3 reads CASSLREREGYNEQFF. In DNA form, the CDR3 reads TGTGCCAGCAGTCTTCGGGAGCGGGAGGGTTACAATGAGCAGTTCTTC. Full variable domain (rest looked up from reference TRBV11-3 and TRBJ2-1): EAGVVQSPRYKIIEKKQPVAFWCNPISGHNTLYWYLQNLGQGPELLIRYENEEAVDDSQLPKDRFSAERLKGVDSTLKIQPAELGDSAVYLCASSLREREGYNEQFFGPGTRLTVL.

This clonotype has only a few counts. Here the CDR3 DNA reads TGCGCCAGCAGCTTGGACAGGGCCTATAATTCACCCCTCCACTTT. It specifies CASSLDRAYNSPLHF. The genes are TRBV5-1 and TRBJ1-6, with a tentative D call TRBD1 (6 bases). Trimming took off 0 bases at V and 2 bases at J, with 6 bases between the two ends. Germline CDR1 is SGHRS and CDR2 is YFSETQ. This CDR3 has 15 residues. Variable domain in full (rest from reference TRBV5-1 and TRBJ1-6): KAGVTQTPRYLIKTRGQQVTLSCSPISGHRSVSWYQQTPGQGLQFLFEYFSETQRNKGNFPGRFSGRQFSNSRSEMNVSTLELGDSALYLCASSLDRAYNSPLHFGNGTRLTVT.

This clonotype showed up many times. The gene calls are TRBV4-3 and TRBJ1-5; TRBD1 matches at 10 bases. CDR3 size: 19 residues. The germline V gene encodes CDR1 LGHNA and CDR2 YSLEER. Trimming took 0 bases from V and 0 from J; bases not matched to a gene: 8. In DNA form, the CDR3 reads TGCGCCAGCAGCCAAGATCGTGTGACAGGGGGCAATAGCAATCAGCCCCAGCATTTT. It codes for CASSQDRVTGGNSNQPQHF.

This clonotype turned up a few times. The chain links TRBV18 to TRBJ2-5, with 12 bases matching TRBD1. In germline, CDR1 is KGHSH, CDR2 LQKENI. V dropped 3 bases and J dropped 6; count of bases not matched to a gene: 2. The CDR3 length is 14 residues. The CDR3 region has the DNA TGTGCCAGCTCACCGGGACAGGGGGCAAAGACCCAGTACTTC. Protein sequence: CASSPGQGAKTQYF.

The chain combines TRBV6-1 with TRBJ2-1; 13 nucleotides agree with TRBD2. The CDR3 is 17 amino acids. Germline loops: CDR1 MNHNS, CDR2 SASEGT. V was clipped by 4 bases and J by 10 bases; unmatched bases: 13. The CDR3 reads CASSVGLLAGGPGEQFF. CDR3 nucleotides: TGTGCCAGCAGTGTTGGACTACTAGCGGGAGGGCCGGGAGAGCAGTTCTTC.